This T cell receptor beta chain was recovered during a study of cytomegalovirus exposure and HLA in healthy donors. Study-level results: Cytomegalovirus association was assigned to approximately 160 TCR beta chains. Specificity of three CMV-associated chains for CMV antigens was verified in vitro. Reported results showed that the classifier diagnosed cytomegalovirus status with high specificity and sensitivity.

The study ran its PCR with 60 Vbeta and 13 Jbeta primers. This table comes from immunoSEQ multiplex PCR, and its TCRdb copy is limited to in-frame clones, with some not included. The sample has approximately 90,000 clones; over 55% are singletons. With respect to this clone: Antigen specificity is unknown.

The clonotype originates from a woman younger than 45 in good health and CMV-seronegative. Sequencing was carried out using PBMCs.

CDR3: CAWSVGGSGWYEQYF. In nucleotides, the CDR3 is TGTGCCTGGAGTGTAGGAGGGAGCGGGTGGTACGAGCAGTACTTC. J is TRBJ2-7 and V is TRBV30; possible D gene TRBD2, 6 bases. Germline loops: CDR1 GTSNPN, CDR2 SVGIG (reference sequence). Between the trimmed V and J ends, which lost 0 bases and 4 bases, there was a span of 16 bases. The CDR3 sequence is 15 residues long.